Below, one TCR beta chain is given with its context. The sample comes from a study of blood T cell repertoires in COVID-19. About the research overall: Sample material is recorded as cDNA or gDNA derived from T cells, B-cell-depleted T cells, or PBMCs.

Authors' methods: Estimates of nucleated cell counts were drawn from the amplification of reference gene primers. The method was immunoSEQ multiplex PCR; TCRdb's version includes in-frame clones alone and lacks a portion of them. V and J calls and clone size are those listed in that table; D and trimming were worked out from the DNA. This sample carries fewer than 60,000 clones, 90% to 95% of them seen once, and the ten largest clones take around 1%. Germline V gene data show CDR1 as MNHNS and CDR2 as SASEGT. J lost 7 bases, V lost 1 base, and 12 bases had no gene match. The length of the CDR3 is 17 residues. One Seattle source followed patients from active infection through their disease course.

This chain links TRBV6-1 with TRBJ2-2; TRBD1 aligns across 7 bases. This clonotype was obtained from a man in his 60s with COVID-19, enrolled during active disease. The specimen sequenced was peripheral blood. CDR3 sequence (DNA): TGTGCCAGCAGTGAAGTAGGGCGACAGGGCTTTTTCGGGGAGCTGTTTTTT. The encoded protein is CASSEVGRQGFFGELFF.